The 5 T cell receptor beta chains below all came from one sample that was sequenced in a study of blood T cell repertoires in COVID-19. Sequencing used immunoSEQ multiplex PCR; TCRdb keeps in-frame clones, though not all of them. The sample has approximately 5,900 clones, 82% seen once. The specimen was peripheral blood. These receptors were obtained from a human donor with active COVID-19. The donor label of this sample is uncertain.

The chain employs TRBV9 and TRBJ2-3; 8 bases are a match to TRBD2. The CDR3 consists of 17 residues. With V trimmed by 4 bases and J by 2 bases, 12 bases remained unmatched. Germline V lookup: CDR1 SGDLS, CDR2 YYNGEE. The CDR3 sequence: CASSMGSTSGPTDTQYF. The CDR3 nucleotides are TGTGCCAGCAGCATGGGGTCCACTAGCGGACCCACAGATACGCAGTATTTT.

This chain joins TRBV7-3 and TRBJ1-4; tentatively, D is TRBD1 (5 bases). Trimming took 6 bases from V and 0 from J, leaving 20 bases between them. CDR3 length: 18 residues. Per germline, CDR1 SGHTA and CDR2 FQGTGA. CDR3 bases: TGTGCCAGCAGGTGGCGGGACCCGGGGGTAGCAACTAATGAAAAACTGTTTTTT. It codes for CASRWRDPGVATNEKLFF.

DNA of the CDR3: TGCGCCAGCAGCCCACAGTCGCGTCTGAACACTGAAGCTTTCTTT. This codes for CASSPQSRLNTEAFF. The chain employs TRBV4-1 and TRBJ1-1; D ambiguous. V was cut by 4 bases and J by 0 bases, with 12 bases left in between. The germline gives CDR1 MGHRA, CDR2 YSYEKL. CDR3 length: 15 residues.

J is TRBJ2-7 and V is TRBV28; 8 nucleotides align to TRBD1. V lost 4 bases and J lost 2; bases outside the gene matches: 7. The CDR3 spans 15 residues. Germline V lookup: CDR1 MDHEN, CDR2 SYDVKM. DNA of the CDR3: TGTGCCAGCAGTTCGGTTCGGACAGGGACCTACGAGCAGTACTTC. Protein sequence: CASSSVRTGTYEQYF.

The chain is built from TRBV5-6 and TRBJ2-6; the D gene is possibly TRBD1 (6 bases). V gave up 0 bases and J gave up 0 bases, with 13 bases separating them. CDR1 and CDR2 (germline): SGHDT, YYEEEE. This CDR3 is 18 amino acids long. The CDR3 DNA is TGTGCCAGCAGCTTGGAAGGGGGTTTTAGCTCTGGGGCCAACGTCCTGACTTTC. Amino acid sequence: CASSLEGGFSSGANVLTF.